Below, 28 T cell receptor beta chains from the same sample are listed, as sequenced in a study of T-cell memory formation after mild COVID-19. One entry per CDR3 protein, called by TCRdb with MiXCR from the 5' RACE reads. The sample shows approximately 290,000 distinct CDR3 sequences, less than 20% of them seen only once. Sample: PBMCs or a T cell subset sorted from them (not recorded which). The origin of the receptors is a man in his late teens or twenties who had mild COVID-19 (a few samples of this study predate the infection). Cell type and time point are not known.

The J gene is TRBJ1-5, the V gene TRBV19; the D is unclear. From germline, CDR1 is LNHDA and CDR2 SQIVND (reference sequence). The germline V and J ends were trimmed by 5 bases and 6 bases, with 14 bases remaining between them. This CDR3 spans 14 amino acids. The CDR3 sequence is CASSVEGGSQPQHF. As DNA, the CDR3 is TGTGCCAGTAGTGTTGAGGGTGGCAGTCAGCCCCAGCATTTT.

The rearrangement uses TRBV11-1 and TRBJ2-7; no clear D. The CDR3 contains 13 residues. Trimming removed 5 bases from V and 3 bases from J, with 11 bases in between. CDR1 SGHAT and CDR2 FQDESV come from the germline V gene (reference sequence). This CDR3 is CASSRVIDYEQYF. CDR3 coding DNA: TGTGCCAGCAGCCGAGTTATAGACTACGAGCAGTACTTC.

J is TRBJ2-2 and V is TRBV3-1; 7 bases align to TRBD1. The CDR3 loop spans 14 amino acids. V gave up 1 base and J gave up 4 bases; unmatched junction bases: 0. Per germline, CDR1 LGHDT and CDR2 YNNKEL (reference sequence). CDR3 nucleotides: TGTGCCAGCAGCCAAGGGACAGGCACCGGGGAGCTGTTTTTT. Protein: CASSQGTGTGELFF.

The V call is TRBV7-3, the J call TRBJ1-5, with no clear D. Germline V gives CDR1 SGHTA, CDR2 FQGTGA. CDR3 length: 11 residues. V lost 4 bases and J 7 bases, leaving 5 bases between the germline ends. This CDR3 is CASSSPQPQHF. CDR3 DNA sequence: TGTGCCAGCAGCTCTCCGCAGCCCCAGCATTTT.

This clonotype has only a few counts. This chain joins TRBV7-2 and TRBJ1-6; D is unresolved. Looked up from germline, CDR1 is SGHTA and CDR2 is FQGNSA. The CDR3 is made up of 14 amino acids. Trimming left V 5 bases short and J 7 bases short, with 12 bases between. The CDR3 here is CASSVQEGNSPLHF. In DNA, the CDR3 is TGTGCCAGCAGCGTCCAGGAGGGCAATTCACCCCTCCACTTT.

This rearrangement joins TRBV12-3 or TRBV12-4 to TRBJ1-1, with 10 positions matching TRBD1. The CDR3 contains 15 residues. With V trimmed by 5 bases and J by 5 bases, 8 bases remained unmatched. This CDR3 is CASSRDPGQGTEAFF. The CDR3 DNA sequence: TGTGCCAGCAGTCGCGATCCGGGACAGGGGACTGAAGCTTTCTTT.

The chain has TRBV20-1 and TRBJ1-5, with D perhaps TRBD1 (6 bases). Germline CDR1 is DFQATT and CDR2 is SNEGSKA (reference sequence). The CDR3 sequence is 13 residues long. Trimming took off 6 bases at V and 0 bases at J, with 9 bases between the two ends. The CDR3 region has the DNA TGCAGTGCGACAGGAGATAGCAATCAGCCCCAGCATTTT. Its translation is CSATGDSNQPQHF.

Only a few counts were recorded for this clonotype. The chain employs TRBV20-1 and TRBJ2-7; D uncertain. With 0 bases removed from V and 0 bases from J, the gap between germline ends came to 9 bases. CDR1 is DFQATT and CDR2 is SNEGSKA in the germline V gene (reference sequence). The CDR3 spans 14 residues. CDR3 in DNA: TGCAGTGCTAGAGATTTTCAGGCCTCCTACGAGCAGTACTTC. Protein: CSARDFQASYEQYF.

This clonotype was seen many times. The rearrangement uses TRBV5-1 and TRBJ2-4; TRBD2 might be the D (6 bases). From germline, CDR1 is SGHRS and CDR2 YFSETQ. This CDR3 is 14 amino acids long. The V and J ends lost 0 bases and 7 bases respectively, with 11 bases between them. The CDR3 reads CASSLDGGSNIQYF. For the CDR3, the DNA is TGCGCCAGCAGCTTGGATGGAGGGTCCAACATTCAGTACTTC. Full variable domain (remainder filled in from reference TRBV5-1 and TRBJ2-4): KAGVTQTPRYLIKTRGQQVTLSCSPISGHRSVSWYQQTPGQGLQFLFEYFSETQRNKGNFPGRFSGRQFSNSRSEMNVSTLELGDSALYLCASSLDGGSNIQYFGAGTRLSVL.

The chain uses TRBV2 and TRBJ2-1; D not certain. CDR1 and CDR2 from the germline V gene are SNHLY and FYNNEI. The CDR3 is 15 residues long. CDR3 in amino acids: CAMIAGSLNNNEQFF. In nucleotides, the CDR3 is TGTGCTATGATTGCCGGGTCTCTTAACAACAATGAGCAGTTCTTC. The full variable domain, in which reference TRBV2 and TRBJ2-1 provide the parts outside the CDR3, is EPEVTQTPSHQVTQMGQEVILRCVPISNHLYFYWYRQILGQKVEFLVSFYNNEISEKSEIFDDQFSVERPDGSNFTLKIRSTKLEDSAMYFCAMIAGSLNNNEQFFGPGTRLTVL.

The rearrangement links TRBV6-5 to TRBJ2-7, with D maybe TRBD1 (6 bases). V lost 6 bases to trimming and J lost 6 bases, with 18 bases between them. The CDR3 runs 14 residues. Germline V gene data show CDR1 as MNHEY and CDR2 as SVGAGI. This CDR3 is CASRPDRFSGEQYF. In DNA, the CDR3 is TGTGCCAGCAGGCCAGACAGGTTTTCTGGCGAGCAGTACTTC.

Ten or more counts support this clonotype. The rearrangement links TRBV9 to TRBJ2-3; 8 bases align to TRBD1. Germline V gives CDR1 SGDLS, CDR2 YYNGEE. After removal of 3 bases from V and 3 bases from J, the junction contained 15 bases not matched to a gene. The CDR3 loop spans 18 amino acids. DNA for the CDR3: TGTGCCAGCAGCGCAGGTCTCCTCGGCAGGGGGCAAACAGATACGCAGTATTTT. Protein: CASSAGLLGRGQTDTQYF.

V is TRBV28 and J is TRBJ2-1, with 8 bases identical to TRBD1. Germline CDR1 MDHEN, CDR2 SYDVKM. This CDR3 comprises 11 residues. V gave up 9 bases and J gave up 10 bases; unmatched junction bases: 5. The DNA for the CDR3 is TGTGCCAGTGGACAGGGATTCGAGCAGTTCTTC. Amino acid sequence: CASGQGFEQFF.

This clonotype occurred once. This sequence joins TRBV7-9 and TRBJ2-7; 9 nucleotides agree with TRBD1. The V segment lost 4 bases and the J segment 4 bases; nucleotides outside the gene matches: 11. Germline CDR1 and CDR2: SEHNR and FQNEAQ (reference sequence). The CDR3 spans 16 residues. CDR3 DNA sequence: TGTGCCAGCAGCTCCAGGGACAGGGTAAAAGGGTACGAGCAGTACTTC. Translation: CASSSRDRVKGYEQYF.

This clonotype was counted only a few times. CDR3 sequence reads: CASSYPMAGNQPQHF. CDR3 DNA: TGTGCCAGCAGTTACCCAATGGCTGGAAATCAGCCCCAGCATTTT. The V and J genes are TRBV6-2 or TRBV6-3 and TRBJ1-5; no definite D call. Trimming shortened V by 2 bases and J by 4 bases, and 12 bases separated the two germline ends. This CDR3 region has 15 residues. Germline V gives CDR1 MNHEY, CDR2 SVGEGT.

This clonotype showed up just once. The CDR3, as DNA: TGCGCCAGCAGCCCTATCCCTCGACTATTATTAGGTGCCGGGGAGCTGTTTTTT. It codes for CASSPIPRLLLGAGELFF. The chain couples TRBV4-1 to TRBJ2-2; D may be TRBD2 (5 bases). CDR1 is MGHRA, CDR2 YSYEKL, per germline. The V gene lost 4 bases and the J gene lost 6 bases, with 24 bases spanning the gap. The CDR3 sequence is 18 residues long.

The table lists this clonotype with a few counts. The chain links TRBV6-1 to TRBJ2-3, with D possibly matching TRBD1 (5 bases). This CDR3 spans 14 amino acids. The germline V gene has CDR1 MNHNS and CDR2 SASEGT. Trimming pared 4 bases from V and 0 bases from J, leaving 8 bases between. The DNA of the CDR3 is TGTGCCAGCAGTGTGACAGTAAGCACAGATACGCAGTATTTT. It yields the protein CASSVTVSTDTQYF.

The rearrangement uses TRBV12-3 or TRBV12-4 and TRBJ2-2, with 9 nucleotides matching TRBD2. The CDR3 has 15 amino acids. V was clipped by 7 bases and J by 5 bases; unmatched bases: 8. CDR3 nucleotide sequence: TGTGCCAGCACCCCCGGGCTAGCGGGGACCGGGGAGCTGTTTTTT. Translated: CASTPGLAGTGELFF.

This clonotype was picked up many times. The chain is built from TRBV6-5 and TRBJ1-4; TRBD1 aligns across 9 bases. After removal of 3 bases from V and 11 bases from J, the junction contained 7 bases not matched to a gene. The CDR3 runs 14 residues. The germline gives CDR1 MNHEY, CDR2 SVGAGI. The CDR3 DNA reads TGTGCCAGCAGTTATAGTGGGACAGGGCGCAAACTGTTTTTT. Its protein is CASSYSGTGRKLFF.

The sample holds a few counts of this clonotype. The V call is TRBV5-1, the J call TRBJ1-1; 8 bases are shared with TRBD1. Trimming removed 4 bases from V and 1 base from J; junction bases left unmatched: 6. Per germline, CDR1 SGHRS and CDR2 YFSETQ. CDR3 length: 15 amino acids. The CDR3 nucleotides are TGCGCCAGCAGCATACGACAGGGGAAGAACACTGAAGCTTTCTTT. This codes for CASSIRQGKNTEAFF.

This chain connects TRBV6-6 to TRBJ2-1; a possible D gene is TRBD1 (6 bases). The ends were cut back, 6 bases at V and 8 bases at J, with 11 bases in the middle. This CDR3 is 12 amino acids long. Per germline, CDR1 MNHNY and CDR2 SVGAGI (reference sequence). The CDR3 loop reads CASRVRGDEQFF. CDR3 DNA: TGTGCCAGCAGGGTCAGGGGCGATGAGCAGTTCTTC.

J is TRBJ2-7 and V is TRBV4-1, with no clear D. Trimming shortened V by 1 base and J by 2 bases, and 12 bases separated the two germline ends. The CDR3 loop spans 15 amino acids. The V gene's germline CDR1 is MGHRA and CDR2 YSYEKL. The CDR3 bases are TGCGCCAGCAGCCAAGGCCATGTTGGGACCTACGAGCAGTACGTC. Translation gives CASSQGHVGTYEQYV.

The chain employs TRBV27 and TRBJ2-1; possible D gene TRBD1, 6 bases. CDR3 length: 14 amino acids. The V end was cut by 0 bases, the J end by 4 bases, with 7 bases between. In germline, CDR1 is MNHEY, CDR2 SMNVEV (reference sequence). The DNA for the CDR3 is TGTGCCAGCAGTTTATCCACAGGGTACAATGAGCAGTTCTTC. It codes for CASSLSTGYNEQFF.

This clonotype has only a few counts. Written as DNA, the CDR3 is TGTGCCAGCAGCCAATTGCCTTCCTACAATGAGCAGTTCTTC. Translation gives CASSQLPSYNEQFF. This chain links TRBV3-1 with TRBJ2-1, with D unresolved. Germline loops: CDR1 LGHDT, CDR2 YNNKEL (reference sequence). The CDR3 runs to 14 residues. V was cut by 2 bases and J by 1 base, with 6 bases left in between.

As DNA, the CDR3 is TGCGCCAGCAGCTTGGATATCGGAACAGATACGCAGTATTTT. Translated, it gives CASSLDIGTDTQYF. The chain combines TRBV5-1 with TRBJ2-3; the D is unclear. The CDR3 contains 14 residues. Per the germline V gene, CDR1 is SGHRS and CDR2 is YFSETQ. V lost 0 bases and J lost 3, with 8 bases in between.

V and J are TRBV6-2 or TRBV6-3 and TRBJ2-1; 8 nucleotides align to TRBD2. The germline V gene encodes CDR1 MNHEY and CDR2 SVGEGT. The CDR3 spans 15 residues. The V segment lost 7 bases and the J segment 8 bases; nucleotides outside the gene matches: 13. This chain's CDR3 is CASIPGVAGRDEQFF. The CDR3 DNA reads TGTGCCAGCATCCCCGGGGTAGCGGGGCGGGATGAGCAGTTCTTC.

This clonotype came up a few times. The chain employs TRBV5-1 and TRBJ2-5; 7 nucleotides align to TRBD2. CDR1 and CDR2 (germline): SGHRS, YFSETQ. The J segment lost 5 bases and the V segment lost 4 bases, leaving 11 bases of the junction unmatched. The length of the CDR3 is 15 residues. The CDR3 DNA follows: TGCGCCAGCAGCGGGGAGGGAGCCCCGGAGGAGACCCAGTACTTC. It specifies CASSGEGAPEETQYF.

The chain carries TRBV29-1 and TRBJ1-5; D uncertain. CDR1 is SQVTM and CDR2 is ANQGSEA in the germline V gene. The CDR3 loop spans 13 amino acids. Deletions cut 4 bases from V and 4 bases from J, with 11 bases between. The CDR3 here is CSVVGSENQPQHF. The DNA of the CDR3 is TGCAGCGTTGTCGGCAGTGAGAATCAGCCCCAGCATTTT.